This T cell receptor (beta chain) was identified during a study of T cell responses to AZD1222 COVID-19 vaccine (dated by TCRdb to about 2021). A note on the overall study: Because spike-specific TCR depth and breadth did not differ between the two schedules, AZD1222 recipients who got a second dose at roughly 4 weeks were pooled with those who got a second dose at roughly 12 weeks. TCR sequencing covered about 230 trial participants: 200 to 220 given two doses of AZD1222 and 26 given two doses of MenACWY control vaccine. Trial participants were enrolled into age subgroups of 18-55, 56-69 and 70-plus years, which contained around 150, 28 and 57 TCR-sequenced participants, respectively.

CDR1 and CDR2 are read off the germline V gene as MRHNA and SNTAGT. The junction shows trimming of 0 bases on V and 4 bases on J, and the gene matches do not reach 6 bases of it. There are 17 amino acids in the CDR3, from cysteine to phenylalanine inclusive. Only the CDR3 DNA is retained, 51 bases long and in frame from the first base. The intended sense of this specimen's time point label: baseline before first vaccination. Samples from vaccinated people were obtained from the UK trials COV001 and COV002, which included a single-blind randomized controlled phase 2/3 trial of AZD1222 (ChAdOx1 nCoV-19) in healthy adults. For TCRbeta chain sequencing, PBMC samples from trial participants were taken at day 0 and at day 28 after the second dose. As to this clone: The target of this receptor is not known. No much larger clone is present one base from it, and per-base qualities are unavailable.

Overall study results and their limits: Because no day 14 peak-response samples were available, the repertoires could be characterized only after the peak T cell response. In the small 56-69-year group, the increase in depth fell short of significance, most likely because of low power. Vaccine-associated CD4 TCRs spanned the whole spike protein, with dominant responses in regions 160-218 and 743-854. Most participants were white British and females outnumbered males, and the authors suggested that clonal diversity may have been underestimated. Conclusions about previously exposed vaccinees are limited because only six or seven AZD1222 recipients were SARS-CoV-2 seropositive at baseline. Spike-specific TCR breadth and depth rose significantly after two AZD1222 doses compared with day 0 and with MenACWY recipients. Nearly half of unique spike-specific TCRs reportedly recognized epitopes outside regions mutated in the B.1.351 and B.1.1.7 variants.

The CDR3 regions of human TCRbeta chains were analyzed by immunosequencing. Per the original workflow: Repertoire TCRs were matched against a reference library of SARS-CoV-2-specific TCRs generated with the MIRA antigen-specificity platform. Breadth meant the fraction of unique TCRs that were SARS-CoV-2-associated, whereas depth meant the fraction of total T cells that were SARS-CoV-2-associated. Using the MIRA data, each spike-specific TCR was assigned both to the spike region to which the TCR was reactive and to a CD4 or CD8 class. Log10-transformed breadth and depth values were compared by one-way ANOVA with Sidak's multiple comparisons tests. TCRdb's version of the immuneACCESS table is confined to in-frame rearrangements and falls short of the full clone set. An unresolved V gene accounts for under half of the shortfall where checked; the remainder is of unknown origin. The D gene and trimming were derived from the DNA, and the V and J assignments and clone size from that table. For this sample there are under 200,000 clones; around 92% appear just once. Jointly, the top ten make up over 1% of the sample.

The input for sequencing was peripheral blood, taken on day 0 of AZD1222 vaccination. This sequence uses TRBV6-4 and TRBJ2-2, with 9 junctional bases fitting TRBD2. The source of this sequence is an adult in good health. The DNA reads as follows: TGTGCCAGCAGTGACTCGAGGCGGGGGGGTGTCACCGGGGAGCTGTTTTTT. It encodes CASSDSRRGGVTGELFF.